The rows below give T cell receptor beta chains drawn from one sample of a study of technical replicates of blood from four donors. Here immunoSEQ multiplex PCR was the method, and the copy in TCRdb shows in-frame clones only, minus some. The sample yields 67,000 or so clones, roughly 92% seen once. Source material: T cells isolated from PBMCs. These receptors originate from a human donor in good health. Both conserved end residues are part of each CDR3. Fields, in order: V gene, J gene, CDR3 protein.

TRBV5-1	TRBJ1-2	CASSSNRGQGYTF
TRBV5-1	TRBJ1-5	CASSLGLEANQPQHF
TRBV5-6	TRBJ2-7	CASSRFAEQYF
TRBV23-1	TRBJ2-5	CASSQPRPGGETQYF
TRBV12-1	TRBJ2-3	CASSFGRAGVGTDTQYF
TRBV11-2	TRBJ2-7	CASIPGAGTSGRDEQYF
TRBV11-3	TRBJ2-5	CASSLGDSGSRETQYF
TRBV28	TRBJ2-5	CASRKADREETQYF
TRBV19	TRBJ1-5	CASRQGTGKQPQHF
TRBV19	TRBJ1-1	CASEGQGATEAFF
TRBV28	TRBJ2-7	CASSFALTYEQYF
TRBV10-2	TRBJ2-7	CATGRQSYEQYF
TRBV19	TRBJ1-3	CASSGTGLNTIYF
TRBV7-2	TRBJ2-3	CASRTGLAGTDTQYF
TRBV7-9	TRBJ2-7	CASSSPGLAGGYEQYF
TRBV9	TRBJ1-3	CASSAWTAGNTIYF
TRBV12-5	TRBJ2-1	CASGLVTPYNEQFF
TRBV5-1	TRBJ2-7	CASSLPLAGDYQYF
TRBV28	TRBJ1-5	CASSGQINQPQHF
TRBV7-2	TRBJ2-7	CASSLRRAYEQYF
TRBV19	TRBJ1-5	CASSMKGGYQPQHF
TRBV28	TRBJ1-2	CASSSRGHLRGYTF